This T cell receptor beta chain was identified during a study of shared clonotypes between healthy human individuals. Germline V CDR1 and CDR2: LNHDA, SQIVND (reference sequence). This CDR3 is built from 14 residues. J lost 4 bases, V lost 4 bases, and 5 bases had no gene match. Original processing notes: Filtering differed, since immunoSEQ gave only junction sequences and no quality scores. Assay used: immunoSEQ multiplex PCR; TCRdb lists only in-frame clones, some missing. D and trimming were read from the DNA, whereas the V and J calls and clone size are those reported in that table. The table has 530,000 or so clones, almost 80% seen once.

The TCR sequence derives from a middle-aged woman in good health. Some clones in this sample may be carry-over from other donors' samples. The specimen was PBMCs. The chain is built from TRBV19 and TRBJ1-2; TRBD1 matches 8 bases. This CDR3 reads CASSTRGRGYGYTF. The CDR3 DNA reads TGTGCCAGTAGTACCAGGGGGCGCGGCTATGGCTACACCTTC.